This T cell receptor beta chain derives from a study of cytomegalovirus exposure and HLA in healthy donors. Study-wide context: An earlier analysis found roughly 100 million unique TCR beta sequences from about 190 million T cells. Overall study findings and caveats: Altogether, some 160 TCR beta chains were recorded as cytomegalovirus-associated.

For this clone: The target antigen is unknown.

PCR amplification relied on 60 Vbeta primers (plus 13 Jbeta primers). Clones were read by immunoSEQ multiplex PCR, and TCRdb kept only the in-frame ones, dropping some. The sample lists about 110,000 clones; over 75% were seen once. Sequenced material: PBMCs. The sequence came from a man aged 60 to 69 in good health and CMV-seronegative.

The CDR3 DNA is TGTGCCAGCCGGGGGGGAGAGACCCAGTACTTC. Translating gives CASRGGETQYF. The chain uses TRBV6-1 and TRBJ2-5; 8 bases line up with TRBD2. The CDR3 has 11 residues. After removal of 8 bases from V and 4 bases from J, the junction contained 0 bases not matched to a gene. The germline CDR1 and CDR2 sequences are MNHNS and SASEGT.